This T cell receptor (beta chain) derives from a study of cytomegalovirus exposure and HLA in healthy donors. Whole-study findings and limits: A later analysis found first-cohort TCR clusters tended to co-occur in the roughly 120 validation repertoires. Cytomegalovirus association was listed for 150 or so TCR beta chains.

Germline V gene sequence: CDR1 SNHLY, CDR2 FYNNEI. V gave up 7 bases and J gave up 5 bases; unmatched junction bases: 5. The CDR3 has 13 residues. Here immunoSEQ multiplex PCR was the method, and the copy in TCRdb shows in-frame clones only, minus some. The sample includes 100,000 to 150,000 clones, nearly 90% of them seen just once. As to this clone: The antigen remains unidentified.

V is TRBV2 and J is TRBJ2-1; 7 bases line up with TRBD1. The receptor comes from a woman between 18 and 29 years old in good health and CMV-seronegative. The material sequenced was PBMCs. Here the CDR3 reads CASTRDRDNEQFF. The CDR3 DNA follows: TGTGCCAGCACGAGGGACAGAGACAATGAGCAGTTCTTC.